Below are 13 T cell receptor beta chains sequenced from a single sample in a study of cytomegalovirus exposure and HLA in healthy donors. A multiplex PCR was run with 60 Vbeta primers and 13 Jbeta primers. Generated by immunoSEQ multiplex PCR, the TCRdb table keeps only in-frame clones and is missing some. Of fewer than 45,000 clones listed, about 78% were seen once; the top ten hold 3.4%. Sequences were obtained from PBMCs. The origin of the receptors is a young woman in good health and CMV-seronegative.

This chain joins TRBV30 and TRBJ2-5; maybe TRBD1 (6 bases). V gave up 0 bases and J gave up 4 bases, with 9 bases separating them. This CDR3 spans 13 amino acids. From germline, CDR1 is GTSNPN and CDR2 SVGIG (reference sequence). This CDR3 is CAWSVLGGETQYF. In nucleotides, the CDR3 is TGTGCCTGGAGTGTACTAGGGGGAGAGACCCAGTACTTC.

CDR3 sequence: CATQMMSDEKLFF. CDR3 nucleotide sequence: TGTGCCACCCAAATGATGTCGGATGAAAAACTGTTTTTT. V gene TRBV28 combines with J gene TRBJ1-4; D gene uncertain. CDR1 and CDR2 (germline): MDHEN, SYDVKM. The CDR3 is 13 amino acids. V lost 10 bases to trimming and J lost 6 bases, with 15 bases between them.

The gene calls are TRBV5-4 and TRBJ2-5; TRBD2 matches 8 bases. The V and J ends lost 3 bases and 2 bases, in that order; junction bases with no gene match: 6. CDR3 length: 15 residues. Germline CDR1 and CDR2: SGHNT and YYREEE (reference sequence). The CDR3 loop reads CASSSREGGQETQYF. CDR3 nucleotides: TGTGCCAGCAGCTCCCGGGAGGGGGGTCAAGAGACCCAGTACTTC. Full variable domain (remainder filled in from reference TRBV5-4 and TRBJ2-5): ETGVTQSPTHLIKTRGQQVTLRCSSQSGHNTVSWYQQALGQGPQFIFQYYREEENGRGNFPPRFSGLQFPNYSSELNVNALELDDSALYLCASSSREGGQETQYFGPGTRLLVL.

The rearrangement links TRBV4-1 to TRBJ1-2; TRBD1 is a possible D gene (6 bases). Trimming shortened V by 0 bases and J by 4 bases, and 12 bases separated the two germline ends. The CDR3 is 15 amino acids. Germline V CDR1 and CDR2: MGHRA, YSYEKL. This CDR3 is CASSQDRQVIYGYTF. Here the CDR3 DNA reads TGCGCCAGCAGCCAAGACCGACAGGTTATCTATGGCTACACCTTC.

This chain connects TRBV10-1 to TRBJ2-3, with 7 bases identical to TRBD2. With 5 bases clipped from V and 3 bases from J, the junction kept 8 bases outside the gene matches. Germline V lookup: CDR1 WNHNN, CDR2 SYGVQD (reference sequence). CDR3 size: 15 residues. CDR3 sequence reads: CASSPSAGDTDTQYF. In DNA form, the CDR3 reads TGCGCCAGCAGTCCGTCGGCGGGAGATACAGATACGCAGTATTTT.

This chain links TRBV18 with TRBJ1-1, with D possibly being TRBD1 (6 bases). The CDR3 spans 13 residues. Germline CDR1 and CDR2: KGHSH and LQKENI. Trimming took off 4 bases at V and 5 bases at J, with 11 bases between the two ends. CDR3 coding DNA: TGTGCCAGCTCACGAAACAGGGAAACTGAAGCTTTCTTT. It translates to CASSRNRETEAFF.

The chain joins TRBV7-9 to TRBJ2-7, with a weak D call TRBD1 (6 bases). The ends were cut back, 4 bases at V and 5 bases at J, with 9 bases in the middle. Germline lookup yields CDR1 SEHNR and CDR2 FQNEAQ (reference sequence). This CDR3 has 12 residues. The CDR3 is CASSYGQNEQYF. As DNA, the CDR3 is TGTGCCAGCAGCTATGGACAGAACGAGCAGTACTTC.

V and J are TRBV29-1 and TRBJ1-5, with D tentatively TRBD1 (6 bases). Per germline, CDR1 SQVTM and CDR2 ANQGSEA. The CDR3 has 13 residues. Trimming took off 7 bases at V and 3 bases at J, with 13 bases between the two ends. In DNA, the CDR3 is TGCAGCGCCCAGGGACACATCAATCAGCCCCAGCATTTT. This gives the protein CSAQGHINQPQHF. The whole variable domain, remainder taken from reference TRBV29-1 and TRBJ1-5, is SAVISQKPSRDICQRGTSLTIQCQVDSQVTMMFWYRQQPGQSLTLIATANQGSEATYESGFVIDKFPISRPNLTFSTLTVSNMSPEDSSIYLCSAQGHINQPQHFGDGTRLSIL.

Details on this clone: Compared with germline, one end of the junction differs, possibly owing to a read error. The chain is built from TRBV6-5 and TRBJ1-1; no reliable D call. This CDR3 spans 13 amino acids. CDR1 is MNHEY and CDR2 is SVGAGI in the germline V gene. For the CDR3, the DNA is TGTGCCAGCAGTTACAGCGTGAACACTGAAGCTTCCTTT. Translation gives CASSYSVNTEASF.

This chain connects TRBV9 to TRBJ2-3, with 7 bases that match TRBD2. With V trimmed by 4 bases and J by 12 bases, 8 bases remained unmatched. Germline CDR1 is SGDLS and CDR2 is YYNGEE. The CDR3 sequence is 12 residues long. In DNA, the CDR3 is TGTGCCAGCAGCCCCACCTGGGGGGGTCAGTATTTT. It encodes CASSPTWGGQYF.

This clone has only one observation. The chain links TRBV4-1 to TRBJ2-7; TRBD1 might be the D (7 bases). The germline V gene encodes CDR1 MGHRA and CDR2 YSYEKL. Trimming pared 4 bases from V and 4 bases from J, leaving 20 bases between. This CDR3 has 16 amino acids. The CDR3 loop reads CASSPTQGGQPYEQYF. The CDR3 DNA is TGCGCCAGCAGCCCAACCCAGGGGGGACAGCCTTACGAGCAGTACTTC.

This CDR3 reads CASSLVAQGFTEAFF. The DNA of the CDR3 is TGTGCCAGCAGCTTAGTGGCGCAGGGCTTCACTGAAGCTTTCTTT. The genes are TRBV11-2 and TRBJ1-1; weak D call: TRBD1 (5 bases). The germline V gene encodes CDR1 SGHAT and CDR2 FQNNGV. The CDR3 has 15 amino acids. Between the trimmed V and J ends, which lost 1 base and 4 bases, there was a span of 13 bases.

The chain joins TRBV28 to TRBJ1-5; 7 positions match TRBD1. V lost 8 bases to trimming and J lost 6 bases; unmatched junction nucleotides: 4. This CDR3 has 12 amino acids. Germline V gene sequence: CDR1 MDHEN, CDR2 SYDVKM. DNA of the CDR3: TGTGCCAGCCGACAGGGTGGTCAGCCCCAGCATTTT. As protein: CASRQGGQPQHF. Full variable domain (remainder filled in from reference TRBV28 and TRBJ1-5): DVKVTQSSRYLVKRTGEKVFLECVQDMDHENMFWYRQDPGLGLRLIYFSYDVKMKEKGDIPEGYSVSREKKERFSLILESASTNQTSMYLCASRQGGQPQHFGDGTRLSIL.